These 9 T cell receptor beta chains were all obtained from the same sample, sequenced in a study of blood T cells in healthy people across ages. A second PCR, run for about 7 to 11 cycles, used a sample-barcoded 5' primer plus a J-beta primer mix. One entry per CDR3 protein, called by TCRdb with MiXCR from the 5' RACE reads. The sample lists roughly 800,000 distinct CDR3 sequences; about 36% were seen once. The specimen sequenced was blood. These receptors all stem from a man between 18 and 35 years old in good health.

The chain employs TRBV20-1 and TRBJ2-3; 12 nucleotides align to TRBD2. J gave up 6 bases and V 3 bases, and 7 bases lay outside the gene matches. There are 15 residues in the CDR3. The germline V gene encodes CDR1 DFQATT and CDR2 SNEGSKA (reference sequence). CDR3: CSASGASGGVDTQYF. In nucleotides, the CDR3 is TGCAGTGCTAGTGGGGCTAGCGGGGGGGTTGATACGCAGTATTTT.

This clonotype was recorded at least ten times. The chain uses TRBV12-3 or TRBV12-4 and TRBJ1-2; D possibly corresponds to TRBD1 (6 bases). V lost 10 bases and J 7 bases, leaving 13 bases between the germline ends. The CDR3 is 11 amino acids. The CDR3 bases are TGTGCCATCAGCTTACAGGGTGGCTACACCTTC. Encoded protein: CAISLQGGYTF.

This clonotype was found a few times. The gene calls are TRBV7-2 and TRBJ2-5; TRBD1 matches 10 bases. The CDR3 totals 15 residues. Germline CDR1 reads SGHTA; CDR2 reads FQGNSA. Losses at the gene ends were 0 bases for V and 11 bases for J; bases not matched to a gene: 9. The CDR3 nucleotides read TGTGCCAGCAGCTTAGCGACAGGGGGCTTTTATGAGCAGTACTTC. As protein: CASSLATGGFYEQYF.

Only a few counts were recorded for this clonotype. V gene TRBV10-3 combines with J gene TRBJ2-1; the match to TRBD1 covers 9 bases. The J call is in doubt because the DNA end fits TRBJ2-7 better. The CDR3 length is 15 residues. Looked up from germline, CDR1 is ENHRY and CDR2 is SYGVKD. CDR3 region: CAVHSGTGSNNEQYF. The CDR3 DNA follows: TGTGCCGTCCATTCCGGGACAGGGTCCAACAATGAGCAGTACTTC.

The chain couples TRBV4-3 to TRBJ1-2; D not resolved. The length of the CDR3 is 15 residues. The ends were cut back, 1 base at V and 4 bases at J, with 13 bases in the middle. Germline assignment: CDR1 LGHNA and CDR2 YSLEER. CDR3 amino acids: CASSQGAPGIYGYTF. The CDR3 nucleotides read TGCGCCAGCAGCCAAGGGGCCCCCGGTATCTATGGCTACACCTTC.

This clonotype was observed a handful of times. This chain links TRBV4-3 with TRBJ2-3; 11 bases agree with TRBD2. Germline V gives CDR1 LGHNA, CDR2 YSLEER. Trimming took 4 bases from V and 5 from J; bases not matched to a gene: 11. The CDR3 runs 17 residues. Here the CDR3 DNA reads TGCGCCAGCAGCCCTTCTAGCGGGGGGAGGTCAGAAGATACGCAGTATTTT. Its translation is CASSPSSGGRSEDTQYF.

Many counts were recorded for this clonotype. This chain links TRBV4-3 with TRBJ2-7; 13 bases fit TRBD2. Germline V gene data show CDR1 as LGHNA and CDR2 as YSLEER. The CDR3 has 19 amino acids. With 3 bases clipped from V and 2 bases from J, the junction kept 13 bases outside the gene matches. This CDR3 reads CASSHASGTSGALPYEQYF. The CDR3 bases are TGCGCCAGCAGCCATGCCTCCGGGACTAGCGGGGCACTCCCCTACGAGCAGTACTTC.

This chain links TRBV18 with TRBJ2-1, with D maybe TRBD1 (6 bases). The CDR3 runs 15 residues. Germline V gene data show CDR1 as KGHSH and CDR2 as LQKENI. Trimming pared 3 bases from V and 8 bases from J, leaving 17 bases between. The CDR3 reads CASSPVGGPRHEQFF. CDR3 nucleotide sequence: TGTGCCAGCTCACCGGTAGGGGGACCCAGGCATGAGCAGTTCTTC.

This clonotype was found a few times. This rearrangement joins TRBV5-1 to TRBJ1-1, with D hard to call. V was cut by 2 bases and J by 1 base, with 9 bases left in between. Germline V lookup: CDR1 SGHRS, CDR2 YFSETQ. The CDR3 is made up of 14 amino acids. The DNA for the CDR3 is TGCGCCAGCAGCTTTTATTCCCAGAACACTGAAGCTTTCTTT. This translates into CASSFYSQNTEAFF.